One sample yielded the 12 T cell receptor beta chains listed below, sequenced in a study of blood T cell repertoires in COVID-19. Libraries were prepared by immunoSEQ multiplex PCR; TCRdb keeps only in-frame clonotypes and omits some of them. The sample has approximately 85,000 clones, 90% seen once. Specimen: peripheral blood. All receptors come from a woman aged 50 to 65 in a cohort sampled during active COVID-19.

This chain joins TRBV11-1 and TRBJ1-1, with D perhaps TRBD1 (5 bases). The CDR3 spans 15 residues. CDR1 is SGHAT, CDR2 FQDESV, per germline (reference sequence). Trimming cost V 1 base and J 4 bases, with 13 bases left between them. Here the CDR3 reads CASSLGARGGTEAFF. CDR3 nucleotides: TGTGCCAGCAGCTTAGGCGCCCGGGGGGGCACTGAAGCTTTCTTT.

The gene calls are TRBV28 and TRBJ1-5; D is perhaps TRBD1 (6 bases). Germline V lookup: CDR1 MDHEN, CDR2 SYDVKM. The length of the CDR3 is 15 residues. Trimming left V 5 bases short and J 2 bases short, with 13 bases between. CDR3 loop: CASSDRRLGNQPQHF. As DNA, the CDR3 is TGTGCCAGCAGTGACAGGCGCCTGGGCAATCAGCCCCAGCATTTT.

The chain couples TRBV27 to TRBJ1-6; TRBD1 is a possible D gene (5 bases). Between the trimmed V and J ends, which lost 6 bases and 10 bases, there was a span of 16 bases. This CDR3 region has 14 residues. Germline V gene lookup returns CDR1 MNHEY and CDR2 SMNVEV (reference sequence). This CDR3 reads CASSLLGGGSPLHF. The CDR3 nucleotides read TGTGCCAGCAGCCTACTCGGGGGGGGATCACCCCTCCACTTT.

The chain combines TRBV29-1 with TRBJ1-4, with D tentatively TRBD1 (5 bases). The CDR3 length is 13 residues. Germline values: CDR1 SQVTM, CDR2 ANQGSEA. Trimming took 7 bases from V and 8 from J, leaving 17 bases between them. CDR3: CSAYRDFEEKLFF. As DNA, the CDR3 is TGCAGCGCCTATAGGGACTTCGAGGAAAAACTGTTTTTT.

This chain uses TRBV28 with TRBJ1-5, with TRBD1 identical over 8 bases. V shed 5 bases, J shed 11 bases, and the junction held 2 bases outside the gene matches. Looked up from germline, CDR1 is MDHEN and CDR2 is SYDVKM. This CDR3 has 11 amino acids. CDR3 sequence reads: CASSRQGTQHF. In nucleotides, the CDR3 is TGTGCCAGCAGTCGACAGGGGACCCAGCATTTT. The entire variable domain, with the rest obtained from reference TRBV28 and TRBJ1-5, is as follows: DVKVTQSSRYLVKRTGEKVFLECVQDMDHENMFWYRQDPGLGLRLIYFSYDVKMKEKGDIPEGYSVSREKKERFSLILESASTNQTSMYLCASSRQGTQHFGDGTRLSIL.

This chain links TRBV5-1 with TRBJ2-2; TRBD2 is a possible D gene (5 bases). Deletions cut 6 bases from V and 4 bases from J, with 13 bases between. From germline, CDR1 is SGHRS and CDR2 YFSETQ. The length of the CDR3 is 14 residues. The CDR3 spells CASTDSGVTGELFF. The CDR3 DNA is TGCGCCAGCACCGACTCCGGGGTCACCGGGGAGCTGTTTTTT.

The V call is TRBV6-6, the J call TRBJ2-4, with D maybe TRBD2 (6 bases). Germline V gives CDR1 MNHNY, CDR2 SVGAGI (reference sequence). This CDR3 has 15 residues. V lost 8 bases, J lost 8 bases, and 22 bases lay in between. The CDR3 DNA reads TGTGCCAGCCAAAACGGGGGAACTTCTGGAGACATTCAGTACTTC. Amino acids: CASQNGGTSGDIQYF.

This chain uses TRBV29-1 with TRBJ1-2; a possible D gene is TRBD1 (5 bases). Germline values: CDR1 SQVTM, CDR2 ANQGSEA. The CDR3 spans 15 residues. Trimming removed 2 bases from V and 13 bases from J, with 26 bases in between. The CDR3, as DNA: TGCAGCGTTGAACCAATGCGGGGCCTGACTAAAAAGCTCACCTTC. Protein product: CSVEPMRGLTKKLTF.

This clone occurred once. The chain is built from TRBV19 and TRBJ1-2; 7 nucleotides align to TRBD1. CDR1 and CDR2 from the germline V gene are LNHDA and SQIVND (reference sequence). CDR3 length: 15 amino acids. Losses at the gene ends were 5 bases for V and 6 bases for J; bases not matched to a gene: 12. The CDR3 loop reads CASSLRTGEVNGYTF. The CDR3 DNA sequence: TGTGCCAGTAGTCTCAGGACAGGAGAGGTCAATGGCTACACCTTC.

The chain recombines TRBV7-2 with TRBJ2-1; 8 bases map to TRBD1. After removal of 5 bases from V and 9 bases from J, the junction contained 15 bases not matched to a gene. The CDR3 contains 16 residues. The germline gives CDR1 SGHTA, CDR2 FQGNSA. The CDR3 loop is CASSLAVRDRTREQFF. Here the CDR3 DNA reads TGTGCCAGCAGCCTCGCCGTCCGGGACAGGACTCGTGAGCAGTTCTTC.

J is TRBJ2-5 and V is TRBV2, with a possible D match to TRBD1 (5 bases). V lost 5 bases and J 3 bases, leaving 7 bases between the germline ends. The CDR3 consists of 12 residues. Germline V gene sequence: CDR1 SNHLY, CDR2 FYNNEI. The CDR3 loop reads CASSLTEETQYF. As DNA, the CDR3 is TGTGCCAGCAGTTTGACAGAAGAGACCCAGTACTTC.

The rearrangement links TRBV27 to TRBJ2-1; D uncertain. This CDR3 comprises 8 residues. V lost 5 bases to trimming and J lost 15 bases, with 5 bases between them. CDR1 is MNHEY, CDR2 SMNVEV, per germline (reference sequence). This CDR3 reads CASSKPFF. The CDR3 nucleotides read TGTGCCAGCAGTAAGCCGTTCTTC.